The source of this TCR beta chain is a study of OX40 agonist ivuxolimab in advanced cancers. Concerning the study at large: The costimulatory receptor OX40 (CD134) was targeted by ivuxolimab, a fully human IgG2 agonistic monoclonal antibody. Of the 50 to 55 dose-escalation patients, hepatocellular carcinoma was present in roughly 19, melanoma in about 15, renal cell carcinoma in 9 and head and neck cancer in 9. Intravenous ivuxolimab was administered to patients every 2 weeks at six dose levels: 0.01, 0.1, 0.3, 1.5, 3 and 10 mg/kg. Peripheral TCRbeta sequencing was intended to test whether TCR sequence diversity was altered and clonal T-cell expansion was caused by ivuxolimab. A male proportion of 82.7% and a mean age of 60 years, ranging from 23 to 79, were recorded for the dose-escalation cohort. The paper describes the monotherapy dose-escalation part (N = 52 patients) of the phase I trial of ivuxolimab. Three dose-escalation patients achieved partial responses, one with hepatocellular carcinoma and two with cutaneous melanoma. Patients were allowed to have had prior anti-PD-1, anti-PD-L1 or anti-CTLA-4 therapy, and roughly two fifths of the dose-escalation patients had been treated with checkpoint inhibitors.

Genomic DNA was isolated from the sorted cells so that the TCRbeta CDR3 region could be sequenced. TCRbeta CDR3 regions were sequenced using the immunoSEQ Assay. The table was pulled from immuneACCESS by TCRdb, which kept in-frame rearrangements only. Such tables lose some clones; where checked, under half of the loss comes from unresolved V genes, and the rest has no known cause. The sample contains approximately 43,000 clones, 87% of them found a single time. Of the sample, about 40% falls within the top ten clones. As regards this clone: The target of this receptor is not known. Base qualities are not provided; no much larger clone lies one nucleotide away.

Patients with autoimmune disease history or receiving systemic immunosuppression were excluded from the trial. Peripheral blood for TCR sequencing was collected from all dose cohorts at baseline, on cycle 4 day 1, and on cycle 7 day 1. The samples were taken from a phase I, first-in-human, multicenter, open-label dose-escalation trial of ivuxolimab. Adults with locally advanced or metastatic head and neck squamous cell, hepatocellular, melanoma or renal cell carcinoma were enrolled in the trial. CD4+ and CD8+ T cells were sorted separately from peripheral blood before TCR sequencing. Results and caveats for the whole study, not just this receptor: In partial responders in the 0.1-3.0 mg/kg groups, normalized peripheral clonal expansion was found to be among the lowest, especially among CD8+ T cells. The antigen specificity of the clonally expanded peripheral T cells was not determined. After ivuxolimab, CD8+ T cells had more expanded clones than CD4+ T cells on average. At doses of 0.1 to 3.0 mg/kg, clonal expansion of both CD4+ and CD8+ blood T cells was observed from baseline to week 6. Low levels of normalized T-cell clonal expansion were also shown by some nonresponding patients.

The starting material was CD4+ or CD8+ T cells sorted from blood, obtained in a trial of the OX40 agonist ivuxolimab. The clonotype comes from an adult with an advanced solid tumor such as melanoma, head and neck, liver or kidney cancer.

Here the CDR3 is given as CASSGEETQYF. The DNA sequence is as follows: TGTGCCAGCTCGGGGGAAGAGACCCAGTACTTC. The sequence joins TRBV2 to TRBJ2-5; perhaps TRBD2 is the D gene, with 6 bases matching. V is cut by 8 bases and J by 3 bases, and the space between the germline ends is 7 bases. Measured from the cysteine to the phenylalanine, the CDR3 is 11 residues long. CDR3 DNA only is kept here, 33 bases in frame from base 1. CDR1 and CDR2, looked up from the germline V gene, are SNHLY and FYNNEI.